This TCR beta chain was identified in a study of blood T cell repertoires in COVID-19. Study-level information: PBMCs, B-cell-depleted T cells, or T cells provided the cDNA or gDNA that made up the material.

This CDR3 is built from 14 residues. Germline V gives CDR1 LNHNV, CDR2 YYDKDF (reference sequence). The ends were cut back, 0 bases at V and 6 bases at J, with 12 bases in the middle. Sequencing was performed with immunoSEQ multiplex PCR; in TCRdb, only in-frame clones are kept and a portion is missing. The sample holds 95,000 to 100,000 clones, 85% seen once. The rearrangement uses TRBV15 and TRBJ2-7; D is possibly TRBD2 (5 bases). This TCR came from a woman in her sixties or seventies with active or convalescent COVID-19. Material for sequencing was peripheral blood. Written as DNA, the CDR3 is TGTGCCACCAGCAGAGACCCCAGCGGTGGCGAGCAGTACTTC. Residues: CATSRDPSGGEQYF. Based on the CDR3 plus reference TRBV15 and TRBJ2-7, the full variable domain is DAMVIQNPRYQVTQFGKPVTLSCSQTLNHNVMYWYQQKSSQAPKLLFHYYDKDFNNEADTPDNFQSRRPNTSFCFLDIRSPGLGDTAMYLCATSRDPSGGEQYFGPGTRLTVT.